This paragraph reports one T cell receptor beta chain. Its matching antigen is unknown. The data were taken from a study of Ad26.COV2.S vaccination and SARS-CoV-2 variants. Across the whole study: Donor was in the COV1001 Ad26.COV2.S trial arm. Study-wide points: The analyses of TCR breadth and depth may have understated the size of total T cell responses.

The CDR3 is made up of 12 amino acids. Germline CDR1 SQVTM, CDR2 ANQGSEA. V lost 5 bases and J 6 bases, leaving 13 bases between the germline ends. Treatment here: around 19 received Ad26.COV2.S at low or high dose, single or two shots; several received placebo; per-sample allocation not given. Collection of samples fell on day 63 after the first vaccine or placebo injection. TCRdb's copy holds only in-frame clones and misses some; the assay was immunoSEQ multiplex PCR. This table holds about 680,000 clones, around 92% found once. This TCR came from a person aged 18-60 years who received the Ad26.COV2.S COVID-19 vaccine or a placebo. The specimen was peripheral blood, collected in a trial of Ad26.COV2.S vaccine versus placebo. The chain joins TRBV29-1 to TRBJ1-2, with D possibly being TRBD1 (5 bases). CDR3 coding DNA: TGCAGCGTTTTGGTAGGGGCAGATGGCTACACCTTC. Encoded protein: CSVLVGADGYTF.